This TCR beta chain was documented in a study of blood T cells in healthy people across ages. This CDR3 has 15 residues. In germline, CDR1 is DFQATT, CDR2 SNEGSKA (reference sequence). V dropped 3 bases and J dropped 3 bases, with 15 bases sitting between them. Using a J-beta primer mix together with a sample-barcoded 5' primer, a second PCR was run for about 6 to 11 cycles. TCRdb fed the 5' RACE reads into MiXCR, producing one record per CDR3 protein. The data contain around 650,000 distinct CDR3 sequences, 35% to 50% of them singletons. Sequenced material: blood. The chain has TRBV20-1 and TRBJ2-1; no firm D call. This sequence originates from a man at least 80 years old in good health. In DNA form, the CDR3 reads TGCAGTGCTAGGCCAGACCATTCGTACTACAATGAGCAGTTCTTC. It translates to CSARPDHSYYNEQFF.